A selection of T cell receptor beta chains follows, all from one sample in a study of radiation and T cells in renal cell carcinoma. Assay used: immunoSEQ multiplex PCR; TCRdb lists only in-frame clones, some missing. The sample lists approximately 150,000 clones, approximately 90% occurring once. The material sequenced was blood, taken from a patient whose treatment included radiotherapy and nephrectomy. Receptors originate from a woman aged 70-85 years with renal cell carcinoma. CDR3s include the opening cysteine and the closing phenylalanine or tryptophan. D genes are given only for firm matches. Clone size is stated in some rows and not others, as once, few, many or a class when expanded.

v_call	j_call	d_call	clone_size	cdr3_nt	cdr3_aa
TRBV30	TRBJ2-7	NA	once	TGTGCCTGGACTCAACAGGGCACTACCTACGAGCAGTACTTC	CAWTQQGTTYEQYF
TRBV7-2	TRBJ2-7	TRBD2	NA	TGTGCCAGCAGCTTATCAACGGGGGGCTACGAGCAGTACTTC	CASSLSTGGYEQYF
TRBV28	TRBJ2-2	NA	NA	TGTGCCAGCATTAGAGGGGGTTACACCGGGGAGCTGTTTTTT	CASIRGGYTGELFF
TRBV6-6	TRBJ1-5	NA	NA	TGTGCCAGCAGTTACCTGGACGAGGGGCAGCCCCAGCATTTT	CASSYLDEGQPQHF
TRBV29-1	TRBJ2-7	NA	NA	TGCAGCGTTGTCCAGGGCCCCTCCTACGAGCAGTACTTC	CSVVQGPSYEQYF
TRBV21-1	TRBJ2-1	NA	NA	TGTGCCAGCGGGACAGAACCCGCGGGGGAGCAGTTCTTC	CASGTEPAGEQFF
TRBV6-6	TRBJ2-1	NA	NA	TGTGCCAGCAATCCACCAGGACCCTTAGGAGAGCAGTTCTTC	CASNPPGPLGEQFF
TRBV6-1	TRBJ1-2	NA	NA	TGTGCCAGCAGTGATAACCGGCGGAGTGGGTATGGCTACACCTTC	CASSDNRRSGYGYTF
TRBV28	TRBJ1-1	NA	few	TGTGCCAGCAGTTTTGTCGGGGGCCGGACTGAAGCTTTCTTT	CASSFVGGRTEAFF
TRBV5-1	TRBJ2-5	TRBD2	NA	TGCGCCAGCAACGATAGCGGGGGACAAGAGACCCAGTACTTC	CASNDSGGQETQYF
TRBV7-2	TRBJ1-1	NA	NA	TGTGCCAGCAGCTTAGCGCGGGAGATTCCCAACACTGAAGCTTTCTTT	CASSLAREIPNTEAFF
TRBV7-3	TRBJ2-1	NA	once	TGTGCCAGCAGCCGCGACACTTACAATGAGCAGTTCTTC	CASSRDTYNEQFF
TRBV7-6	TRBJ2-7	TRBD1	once	TGTGCCAGCAGCTTACGGACAGGGGGCGAGCAGTACTTC	CASSLRTGGEQYF
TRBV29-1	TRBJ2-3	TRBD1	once	TGCAGCGTTGAATTCGGGACAGGGTTAGATACGCAGTATTTT	CSVEFGTGLDTQYF
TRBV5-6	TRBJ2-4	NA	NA	TGTGCCAGCAGCTTGTTCAGCGTAGCCAAAAACATTCAGTACTTC	CASSLFSVAKNIQYF
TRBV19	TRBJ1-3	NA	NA	TGTGCCACCACAATTTCGGACGGCCGCGGTGGAAACACCATATATTTT	CATTISDGRGGNTIYF
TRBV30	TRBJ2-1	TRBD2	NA	TGTGCCTGGAGTTTAGGACTAGCGCGGTCCGATGAGCAGTTCTTC	CAWSLGLARSDEQFF
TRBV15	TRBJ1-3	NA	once	TGTGCCACCAGCATTCTCGACATACCTGGAAACACCATATATTTT	CATSILDIPGNTIYF
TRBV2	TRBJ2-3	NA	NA	TGTGCCTCAACCCCACGGCTTCCCCCAAACACAGATACGCAGTATTTT	CASTPRLPPNTDTQYF
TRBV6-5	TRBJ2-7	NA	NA	TGTGCCAGCAGTTCCCATCCGGGACGGATAGCCTACGAGCAGTACTTC	CASSSHPGRIAYEQYF
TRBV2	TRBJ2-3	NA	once	TGTGCCAGCAGTGAATGGGCAGGGCAGAATACGCAGTATTTT	CASSEWAGQNTQYF
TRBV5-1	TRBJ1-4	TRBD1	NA	TGCGCCAGCAGCTTGGGGGACAGGGCAACTAATGAAAAACTGTTTTTT	CASSLGDRATNEKLFF
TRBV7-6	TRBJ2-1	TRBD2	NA	TGTGCCAGCAGTCTGCGGGGGAACAATGAGCAGTTCTTC	CASSLRGNNEQFF
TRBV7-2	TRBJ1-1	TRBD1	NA	TGTGCCAGCAGCTTAATCCCACAGGGGGAAGCTTTCTTT	CASSLIPQGEAFF
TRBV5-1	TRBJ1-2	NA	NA	TGCGCCAGCAGCTTGGCAGGGTTTGAAGGCTACACCTTC	CASSLAGFEGYTF
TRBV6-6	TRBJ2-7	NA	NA	TGTGCCAGCAGCCCCATGGACGAGCAGTACTTC	CASSPMDEQYF
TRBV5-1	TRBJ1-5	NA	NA	TGCGCCAGCAGCTTGTATAGCAATCAGCCCCAGCATTTT	CASSLYSNQPQHF
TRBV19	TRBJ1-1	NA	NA	TGTGCCAGTAGTGTAACAGGGTTTTCTGAAGCTTTCTTT	CASSVTGFSEAFF